Presented here are 24 T cell receptor beta chains from one specimen sequenced in a study of T cell changes during pregnancy in multiple sclerosis. Profiling relied on immunoSEQ multiplex PCR, and the TCRdb table lists in-frame clones only, not all of them. The sample has about 42,000 clones, approximately 96% seen once. The starting material was peripheral blood, obtained in the second trimester of pregnancy. All receptors come from a female donor with multiple sclerosis, enrolled in a pregnancy study.

The chain links TRBV5-4 to TRBJ2-5, with D maybe TRBD2 (7 bases). The CDR3 consists of 16 residues. V was clipped by 0 bases and J by 2 bases, with 14 bases between them. Germline V lookup: CDR1 SGHNT, CDR2 YYREEE (reference sequence). CDR3 protein: CASSLGGGGLQETQYF. In DNA form, the CDR3 reads TGTGCCAGCAGCTTGGGAGGCGGGGGCCTTCAAGAGACCCAGTACTTC.

The rearrangement joins TRBV7-5 to TRBJ2-7; the table's D call of TRBD2 was not tested on the DNA. TRBV7-5 is a pseudogene segment. The CDR3 totals 15 residues. The CDR3 loop reads CVRSFLREWVYEQYF. CDR3 DNA: TGTGTCAGAAGCTTTTTGCGGGAGTGGGTTTACGAGCAGTACTTC.

J is TRBJ2-7 and V is TRBV7-6, with 7 bases identical to TRBD1. The CDR3 runs to 15 residues. The junction had 3 bases not matched to a gene; V was cut back by 1 base and J by 0 bases. CDR1 SGHVS and CDR2 FNYEAQ come from the germline V gene. CDR3 in amino acids: CASSLETGHSYEQYF. As DNA, the CDR3 is TGTGCCAGCAGCTTAGAGACAGGGCACTCCTACGAGCAGTACTTC.

The V call is TRBV19, the J call TRBJ2-1; TRBD2 is a possible D gene (6 bases). Trimming took off 7 bases at V and 0 bases at J, with 19 bases between the two ends. Germline V CDR1 and CDR2: LNHDA, SQIVND (reference sequence). The CDR3 has 17 residues. The CDR3 DNA reads TGTGCCAGTACGGGCCTTCCGGGGCGGGACTCCTACAATGAGCAGTTCTTC. Translation: CASTGLPGRDSYNEQFF. Supplemented by reference TRBV19 and TRBJ2-1, the full variable domain reads DGGITQSPKYLFRKEGQNVTLSCEQNLNHDAMYWYRQDPGQGLRLIYYSQIVNDFQKGDIAEGYSVSREKKESFPLTVTSAQKNPTAFYLCASTGLPGRDSYNEQFFGPGTRLTVL.

The chain joins TRBV11-2 to TRBJ2-7; TRBD1 matches 9 bases. The CDR3 is 17 residues long. Germline V CDR1 and CDR2: SGHAT, FQNNGV. V lost 2 bases to trimming and J lost 1 base; unmatched junction nucleotides: 9. The DNA of the CDR3 is TGTGCCAGCAGCTTAACTCCGGGGACAGGGCTTTCCTACGAGCAGTACTTC. Its protein product is CASSLTPGTGLSYEQYF.

J is TRBJ1-5 and V is TRBV7-9, with 7 nucleotides matching TRBD1. This CDR3 contains 14 residues. V shed 1 base and J 6 bases; nucleotides not matched to a gene: 3. Germline V gene lookup returns CDR1 SEHNR and CDR2 FQNEAQ (reference sequence). The CDR3 loop is CASSLGGGPQPQHF. The CDR3 coding sequence is TGTGCCAGCAGCTTAGGAGGGGGCCCTCAGCCCCAGCATTTT.

This chain connects TRBV7-9 to TRBJ1-6; no definite D call. Looked up from germline, CDR1 is SEHNR and CDR2 is FQNEAQ (reference sequence). V dropped 1 base and J dropped 0 bases, with 4 bases sitting between them. The CDR3 has 15 amino acids. The CDR3 sequence: CASSLGSSYNSPLHF. The CDR3 DNA is TGTGCCAGCAGCTTAGGCAGCTCCTATAATTCACCCCTCCACTTT.

The chain couples TRBV7-9 to TRBJ1-1; possible D gene TRBD1, 6 bases. The V and J ends lost 1 base and 6 bases respectively, with 15 bases between them. Germline V gene data show CDR1 as SEHNR and CDR2 as FQNEAQ (reference sequence). The CDR3 sequence is 15 residues long. The CDR3 DNA reads as TGTGCCAGCAGCTTAGTGGGCGGGGGCCGTCCTGAAGCTTTCTTT. Its protein product is CASSLVGGGRPEAFF. Variable domain in full (rest from reference TRBV7-9 and TRBJ1-1): DTGVSQNPRHKITKRGQNVTFRCDPISEHNRLYWYRQTLGQGPEFLTYFQNEAQLEKSRLLSDRFSAERPKGSFSTLEIQRTEQGDSAMYLCASSLVGGGRPEAFFGQGTRLTVV.

The chain recombines TRBV2 with TRBJ2-1; TRBD2 aligns across 8 bases. The germline V gene encodes CDR1 SNHLY and CDR2 FYNNEI. J was trimmed by 7 bases and V by 0 bases; bases with no gene match: 8. This CDR3 has 16 residues. This chain's CDR3 is CASSEARRGALNEQFF. The CDR3 region has the DNA TGTGCCAGCAGTGAAGCGCGGCGGGGGGCCTTGAATGAGCAGTTCTTC. The entire variable domain, with the rest obtained from reference TRBV2 and TRBJ2-1, is as follows: EPEVTQTPSHQVTQMGQEVILRCVPISNHLYFYWYRQILGQKVEFLVSFYNNEISEKSEIFDDQFSVERPDGSNFTLKIRSTKLEDSAMYFCASSEARRGALNEQFFGPGTRLTVL.

The chain recombines TRBV7-3 with TRBJ2-1; 10 positions agree with TRBD2. V lost 2 bases and J lost 4; bases outside the gene matches: 5. Germline assignment: CDR1 SGHTA and CDR2 FQGTGA. The CDR3 runs 16 residues. The CDR3 DNA reads as TGTGCCAGCAGCTTAGTGGGTAGCGGGGGGTACAATGAGCAGTTCTTC. It encodes CASSLVGSGGYNEQFF.

This clone was counted a single time. The gene calls are TRBV28 and TRBJ2-7; 7 bases match TRBD2. Losses at the gene ends were 6 bases for V and 2 bases for J; bases not matched to a gene: 10. This CDR3 region has 15 residues. Germline V gives CDR1 MDHEN, CDR2 SYDVKM. The CDR3 reads CASSGRRAGAYEQYF. For the CDR3, the DNA is TGTGCCAGCAGCGGTAGGAGGGCGGGAGCCTACGAGCAGTACTTC.

This clone was picked up one time. The chain links TRBV2 to TRBJ1-2; D perhaps matches TRBD1 (5 bases). V lost 6 bases to trimming and J lost 3 bases, with 8 bases between them. Germline values: CDR1 SNHLY, CDR2 FYNNEI. This CDR3 is built from 12 residues. The CDR3, as DNA: TGTGCCAGCAGGTCGGGGGACTATGGCTACACCTTC. Translation: CASRSGDYGYTF.

The CDR3 coding sequence is TGTGCCAGCAGCTTAGGGGGAGGGTACGCTTTCTTT. It encodes CASSLGGGYAFF. J is TRBJ1-1 and V is TRBV7-2; D gene uncertain. Trimming pared 1 base from V and 11 bases from J, leaving 11 bases between. CDR3 length: 12 amino acids. Germline CDR1 and CDR2: SGHTA and FQGNSA.

The chain combines TRBV6-6 with TRBJ1-3; TRBD1 might be the D (5 bases). Deletions cut 5 bases from V and 7 bases from J, with 18 bases between. Germline CDR1 and CDR2: MNHNY and SVGAGI (reference sequence). This CDR3 has 15 residues. The CDR3 loop is CASSLQGKIENTIYF. The DNA of the CDR3 is TGTGCCAGCAGTCTTCAGGGAAAAATTGAGAACACCATATATTTT.

V usage is TRBV6-4 and J usage is TRBJ2-3; D unresolved. CDR3 length: 13 amino acids. Germline V gene data show CDR1 as MRHNA and CDR2 as SNTAGT. V lost 6 bases and J 1 base, leaving 8 bases between the germline ends. CDR3 sequence reads: CASSQEGTDTQYF. The CDR3 DNA reads as TGTGCCAGCAGCCAAGAGGGCACAGATACGCAGTATTTT.

The V gene is TRBV30, the J gene TRBJ2-7, with TRBD2 matching 16 bases. Germline V CDR1 and CDR2: GTSNPN, SVGIG (reference sequence). After removal of 4 bases from V and 0 bases from J, the junction contained 6 bases not matched to a gene. This CDR3 spans 17 amino acids. CDR3 sequence reads: CAWMGLAGGPGSYEQYF. For the CDR3, the DNA is TGTGCCTGGATGGGACTAGCGGGAGGGCCAGGCTCCTACGAGCAGTACTTC.

J is TRBJ1-2 and V is TRBV27; 8 nucleotides align to TRBD1. The CDR3 spans 13 residues. Unmatched junction bases numbered 3, after V lost 6 bases and J lost 3 bases. The germline gives CDR1 MNHEY, CDR2 SMNVEV (reference sequence). CDR3: CASRPGGHYGYTF. CDR3 coding DNA: TGTGCCAGCAGGCCAGGGGGCCACTATGGCTACACCTTC.

V is TRBV19 and J is TRBJ2-1; D may be TRBD2 (6 bases). CDR1 and CDR2 from the germline V gene are LNHDA and SQIVND (reference sequence). V dropped 0 bases and J dropped 9 bases, with 15 bases sitting between them. This CDR3 has 15 residues. The CDR3 loop is CASSIDGGIAGEQFF. CDR3 sequence (DNA): TGTGCCAGTAGTATAGACGGGGGAATAGCAGGTGAGCAGTTCTTC.

The chain has TRBV19 and TRBJ1-4, with TRBD1 identical over 9 bases. Germline assignment: CDR1 LNHDA and CDR2 SQIVND (reference sequence). The CDR3 is 15 residues long. J gave up 8 bases and V 4 bases, and 8 bases lay outside the gene matches. The CDR3 reads CASSTPGQGGEKLFF. Here the CDR3 DNA reads TGTGCCAGTAGTACGCCGGGACAGGGAGGAGAAAAACTGTTTTTT.

The chain links TRBV9 to TRBJ2-7; D perhaps matches TRBD1 (5 bases). Trimming cost V 4 bases and J 4 bases, with 12 bases left between them. The CDR3 runs 13 residues. Looked up from germline, CDR1 is SGDLS and CDR2 is YYNGEE. DNA of the CDR3: TGTGCCAGCAGCCCGGCAGGGTTTTACGAGCAGTACTTC. It codes for CASSPAGFYEQYF.

The chain recombines TRBV30 with TRBJ1-5, with no clear D. V lost 0 bases to trimming and J lost 12 bases, with 21 bases between them. The CDR3 spans 15 residues. Germline V gene lookup returns CDR1 GTSNPN and CDR2 SVGIG (reference sequence). The CDR3 nucleotides are TGTGCCTGGAGTGTGCGAGCCCCGGGAGTCTTGATCCAGCATTTT. Its protein is CAWSVRAPGVLIQHF.

The genes are TRBV28 and TRBJ2-2, with a possible D match to TRBD2 (5 bases). The CDR3 has 13 residues. V was clipped by 3 bases and J by 7 bases, with 9 bases between them. Germline CDR1 and CDR2: MDHEN and SYDVKM. The CDR3 DNA sequence: TGTGCCAGCAGTTTCCGGGAACTCGGGGAGCTGTTTTTT. This gives the protein CASSFRELGELFF.

The gene calls are TRBV13 and TRBJ2-7; 7 bases align to TRBD1. This CDR3 contains 15 residues. Germline V gives CDR1 PRHDT, CDR2 FYEKMQ (reference sequence). V shed 4 bases and J 7 bases; nucleotides not matched to a gene: 13. CDR3 in amino acids: CASSSLTGIVIEQYF. The CDR3 nucleotides read TGTGCCAGCAGCTCTCTGACAGGGATCGTAATAGAGCAGTACTTC.

In its sample, this clone was seen once. The chain is built from TRBV10-3 and TRBJ2-2; D not resolved. The CDR3 is 12 residues long. CDR1 ENHRY and CDR2 SYGVKD come from the germline V gene. V lost 11 bases, J lost 4 bases, and 11 bases lay in between. The CDR3 DNA is TGTGCCGCCCGTAGGAGCACCGGGGAGCTGTTTTTT. This sequence encodes CAARRSTGELFF.